This note documents a single T cell receptor beta chain sequence. No antigen is known for it. The junction departs from the called germline gene at one end, perhaps through a read error. The CDR3 covers 13 residues. Per germline, CDR1 LNHDA and CDR2 SQIVND (reference sequence). The sample originates from a study of molecular identifiers for immune sequencing clone quantification. Broader study findings: Among effectors, clones above 20 RNA copies held over 99% of molecules; among naive cells, under 1%.

Methods described previously were used for bulk TCR libraries, and listed TCR primers were applied. TCRdb reanalysed the PCR reads using MiXCR and keeps one entry per CDR3 protein. Of about 640,000 distinct CDR3 sequences in the sample, about 20% were seen once. Libraries for naive CD8 T cells, which were made from approximately 22,000 to 940,000 sorted cells, drew on 10%, 30% or 50% of the RNA. What was sequenced was naive CD8+ T cells from blood, with Jurkat cell RNA spiked in. Noted subset: FACS-sorted CD8+CD4-CCR7+CD45RA+ naive T cells. The source of this sequence is a human donor in good health. Some libraries in this study had Jurkat cell RNA spiked in. The rearrangement links TRBV19 to TRBJ2-7; weak D call: TRBD2 (6 bases). CDR3 protein: CAGSPGDGYEQYF. In nucleotides, the CDR3 is TGTGCCGGTAGTCCGGGGGACGGCTACGAGCAGTACTTC. Full variable domain (rest looked up from reference TRBV19 and TRBJ2-7): DGGITQSPKYLFRKEGQNVTLSCEQNLNHDAMYWYRQDPGQGLRLIYYSQIVNDFQKGDIAEGYSVSREKKESFPLTVTSAQKNPTAFYLCAGSPGDGYEQYFGPGTRLTVT.